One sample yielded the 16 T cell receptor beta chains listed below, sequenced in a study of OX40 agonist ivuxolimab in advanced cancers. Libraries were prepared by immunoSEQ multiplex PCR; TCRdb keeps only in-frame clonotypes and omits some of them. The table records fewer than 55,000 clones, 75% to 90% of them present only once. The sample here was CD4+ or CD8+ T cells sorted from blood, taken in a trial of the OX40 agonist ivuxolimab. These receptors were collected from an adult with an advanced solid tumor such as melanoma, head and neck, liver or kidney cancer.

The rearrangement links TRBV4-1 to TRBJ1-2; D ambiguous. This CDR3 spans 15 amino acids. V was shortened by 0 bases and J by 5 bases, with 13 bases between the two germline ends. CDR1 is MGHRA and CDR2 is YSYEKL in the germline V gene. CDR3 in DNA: TGCGCCAGCAGCCAAGATCACTCGGGTTTGTATGGCTACACCTTC. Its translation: CASSQDHSGLYGYTF.

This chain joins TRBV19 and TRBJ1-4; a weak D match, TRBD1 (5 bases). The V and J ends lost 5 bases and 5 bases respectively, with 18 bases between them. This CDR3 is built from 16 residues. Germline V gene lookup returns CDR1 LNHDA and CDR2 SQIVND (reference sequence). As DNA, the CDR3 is TGTGCCAGTAGTGAGGGGACGGCCCGGACAAATGAAAAACTGTTTTTT. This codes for CASSEGTARTNEKLFF.

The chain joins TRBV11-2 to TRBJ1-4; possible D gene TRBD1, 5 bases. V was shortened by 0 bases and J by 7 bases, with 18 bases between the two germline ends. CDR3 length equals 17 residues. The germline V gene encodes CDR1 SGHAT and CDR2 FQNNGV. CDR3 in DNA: TGTGCCAGCAGCTTAGATCTTAAGGGGAGGGTTCGTGAAAAACTGTTTTTT. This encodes CASSLDLKGRVREKLFF.

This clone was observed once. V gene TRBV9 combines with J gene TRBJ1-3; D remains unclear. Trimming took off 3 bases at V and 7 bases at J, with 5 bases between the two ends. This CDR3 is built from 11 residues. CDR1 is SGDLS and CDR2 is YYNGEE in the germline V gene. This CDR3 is CASSGGNTIYF. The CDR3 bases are TGTGCCAGCAGCGGAGGGAACACCATATATTTT. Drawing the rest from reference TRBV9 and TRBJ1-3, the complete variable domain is DSGVTQTPKHLITATGQRVTLRCSPRSGDLSVYWYQQSLDQGLQFLIQYYNGEERAKGNILERFSAQQFPDLHSELNLSSLELGDSALYFCASSGGNTIYFGEGSWLTVV.

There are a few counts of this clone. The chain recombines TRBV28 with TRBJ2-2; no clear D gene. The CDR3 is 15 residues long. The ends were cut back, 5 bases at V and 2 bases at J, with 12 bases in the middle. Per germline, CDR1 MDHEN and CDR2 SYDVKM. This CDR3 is CASSLRRINTGELFF. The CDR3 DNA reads TGTGCCAGCAGTCTCCGCCGGATAAACACCGGGGAGCTGTTTTTT.

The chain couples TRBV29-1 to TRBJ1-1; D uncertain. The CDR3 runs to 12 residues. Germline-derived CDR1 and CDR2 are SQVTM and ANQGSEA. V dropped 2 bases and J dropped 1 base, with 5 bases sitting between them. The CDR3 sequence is CSVESGNTEAFF. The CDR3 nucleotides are TGCAGCGTTGAAAGCGGGAACACTGAAGCTTTCTTT.

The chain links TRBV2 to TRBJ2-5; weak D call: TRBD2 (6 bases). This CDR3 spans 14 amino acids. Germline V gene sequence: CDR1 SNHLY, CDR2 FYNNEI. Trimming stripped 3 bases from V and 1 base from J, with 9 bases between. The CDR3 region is CASSDGRPQETQYF. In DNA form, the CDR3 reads TGTGCCAGCAGTGATGGGAGGCCCCAAGAGACCCAGTACTTC. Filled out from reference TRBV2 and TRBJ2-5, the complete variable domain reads EPEVTQTPSHQVTQMGQEVILRCVPISNHLYFYWYRQILGQKVEFLVSFYNNEISEKSEIFDDQFSVERPDGSNFTLKIRSTKLEDSAMYFCASSDGRPQETQYFGPGTRLLVL.

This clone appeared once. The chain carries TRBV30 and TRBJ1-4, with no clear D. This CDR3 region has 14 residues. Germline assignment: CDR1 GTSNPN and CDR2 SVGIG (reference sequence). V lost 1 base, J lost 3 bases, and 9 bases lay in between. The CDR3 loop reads CAWSEDGSNEKLFF. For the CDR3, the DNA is TGTGCCTGGAGTGAGGACGGGTCTAATGAAAAACTGTTTTTT.

The CDR3 DNA reads as TGTGCCAGCTCACCACCGTCGCTCGATGGGAGCGCTTTCTTT. Protein sequence: CASSPPSLDGSAFF. V usage is TRBV18 and J usage is TRBJ1-1, with no clear D. CDR3 length: 14 amino acids. Trimming shortened V by 0 bases and J by 11 bases, and 16 bases separated the two germline ends. From germline, CDR1 is KGHSH and CDR2 LQKENI.

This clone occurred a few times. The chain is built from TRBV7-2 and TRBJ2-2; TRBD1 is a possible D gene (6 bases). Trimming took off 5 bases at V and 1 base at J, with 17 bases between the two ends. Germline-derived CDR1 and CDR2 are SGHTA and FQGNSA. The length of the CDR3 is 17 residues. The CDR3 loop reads CASSPIPQGLNTGELFF. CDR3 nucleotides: TGTGCCAGCAGCCCAATTCCCCAGGGGTTGAACACCGGGGAGCTGTTTTTT.

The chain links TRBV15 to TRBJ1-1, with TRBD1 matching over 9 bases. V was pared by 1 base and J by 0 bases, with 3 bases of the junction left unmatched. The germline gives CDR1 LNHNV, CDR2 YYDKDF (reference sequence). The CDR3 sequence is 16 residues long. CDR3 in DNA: TGTGCCACCAGCAGAGTAGGACAGGGGTTGAACACTGAAGCTTTCTTT. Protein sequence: CATSRVGQGLNTEAFF.

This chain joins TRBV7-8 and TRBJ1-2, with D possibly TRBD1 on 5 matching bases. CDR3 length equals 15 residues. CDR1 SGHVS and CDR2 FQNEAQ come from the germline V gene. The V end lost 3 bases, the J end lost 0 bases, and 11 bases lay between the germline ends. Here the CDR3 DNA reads TGTGCCAGCAGCTTCCAGGTGACAGCTAACTATGGCTACACCTTC. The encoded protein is CASSFQVTANYGYTF. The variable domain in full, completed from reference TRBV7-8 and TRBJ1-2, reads GAGVSQSPRYKVAKRGQDVALRCDPISGHVSLFWYQQALGQGPEFLTYFQNEAQLDKSGLPSDRFFAERPEGSVSTLKIQRTQQEDSAVYLCASSFQVTANYGYTFGSGTRLTVV.

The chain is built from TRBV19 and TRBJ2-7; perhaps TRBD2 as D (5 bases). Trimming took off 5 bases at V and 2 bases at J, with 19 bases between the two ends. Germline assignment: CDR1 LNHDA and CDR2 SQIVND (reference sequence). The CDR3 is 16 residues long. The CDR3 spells CASSPGKNIPPYEQYF. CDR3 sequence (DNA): TGTGCCAGTAGTCCCGGGAAAAATATACCCCCCTACGAGCAGTACTTC.

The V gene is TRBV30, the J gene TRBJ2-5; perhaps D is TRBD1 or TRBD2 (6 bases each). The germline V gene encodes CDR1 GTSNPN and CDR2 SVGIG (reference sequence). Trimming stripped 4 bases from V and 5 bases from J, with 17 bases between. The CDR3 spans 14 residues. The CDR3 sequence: CAWTKGGGGETQYF. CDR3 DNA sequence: TGTGCCTGGACCAAGGGGGGAGGCGGGGAGACCCAGTACTTC.

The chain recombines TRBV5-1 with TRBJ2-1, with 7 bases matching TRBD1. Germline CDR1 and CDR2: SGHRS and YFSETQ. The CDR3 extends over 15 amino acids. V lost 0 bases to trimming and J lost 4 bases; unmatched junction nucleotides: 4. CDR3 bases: TGCGCCAGCAGCTTGGACCCGGGACAGTACAATGAGCAGTTCTTC. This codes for CASSLDPGQYNEQFF.

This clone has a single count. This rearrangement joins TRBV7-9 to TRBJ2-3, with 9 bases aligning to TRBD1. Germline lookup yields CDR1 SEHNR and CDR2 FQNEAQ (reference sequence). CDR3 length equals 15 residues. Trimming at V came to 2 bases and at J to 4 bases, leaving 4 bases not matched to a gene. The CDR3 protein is CASSLTGGSADTQYF. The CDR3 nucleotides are TGTGCCAGCAGCTTAACAGGGGGCTCAGCAGATACGCAGTATTTT.